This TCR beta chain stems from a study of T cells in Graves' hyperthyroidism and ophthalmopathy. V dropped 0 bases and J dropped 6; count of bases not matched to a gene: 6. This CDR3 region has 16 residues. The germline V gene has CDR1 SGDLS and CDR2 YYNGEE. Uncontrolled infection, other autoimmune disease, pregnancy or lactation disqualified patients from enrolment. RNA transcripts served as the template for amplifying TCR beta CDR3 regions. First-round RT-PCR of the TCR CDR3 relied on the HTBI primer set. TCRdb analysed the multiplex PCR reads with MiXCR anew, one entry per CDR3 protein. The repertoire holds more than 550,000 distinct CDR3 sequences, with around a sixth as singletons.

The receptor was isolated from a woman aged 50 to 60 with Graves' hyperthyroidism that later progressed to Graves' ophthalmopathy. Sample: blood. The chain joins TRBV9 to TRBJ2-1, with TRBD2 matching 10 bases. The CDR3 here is CASSVVFTSGVNEQFF. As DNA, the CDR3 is TGTGCCAGCAGCGTAGTTTTTACTAGCGGGGTCAATGAGCAGTTCTTC.